These 17 T cell receptor beta chains were all obtained from the same sample, sequenced in a study of human T cells and chemical hapten exposure. Regarding time point: patch test 1, 2 weeks after DPC sensitization. As to treatment: therapeutic diphenylcyclopropenone sensitization with weekly scalp DPC. TCRdb re-derived calls from the RACE reads in MiXCR, one entry per CDR3 protein. The sample consists of around 340,000 distinct CDR3 sequences, around 7% of them appearing once. Sequenced here: whole blood, sampled in connection with sensitization to the hapten diphenylcyclopropenone (DPC). The source is a woman aged 18-29 years with alopecia areata. Some clones in this sample may be carry-over from other donors' samples.

A note on this clonotype: A read error is possible here, since a much larger clone lies one base away. The rearrangement uses TRBV2 and TRBJ2-1, with a weak D call TRBD1 (7 bases). CDR3 length: 14 residues. CDR1 and CDR2 (germline): SNHLY, FYNNEI. Deletions cut 4 bases from V and 8 bases from J, with 15 bases between. In DNA form, the CDR3 reads TGTGCCAGCAGTGCCCAGGGGGGAGGCGATGAGCAGTTCTTC. The encoded protein is CASSAQGGGDEQFF. The full variable domain, completed using reference TRBV2 and TRBJ2-1, is EPEVTQTPSHQVTQMGQEVILRCVPISNHLYFYWYRQILGQKVEFLVSFYNNEISEKSEIFDDQFSVERPDGSNFTLKIRSTKLEDSAMYFCASSAQGGGDEQFFGPGTRLTVL.

V usage is TRBV29-1 and J usage is TRBJ1-1; 8 nucleotides line up with TRBD1. Germline V lookup: CDR1 SQVTM, CDR2 ANQGSEA. J gave up 7 bases and V 6 bases, and 13 bases lay outside the gene matches. The CDR3 loop spans 14 amino acids. The CDR3 sequence is CSVGQGATDGEAFF. The CDR3, as DNA: TGCAGCGTGGGGCAGGGGGCCACGGACGGTGAAGCTTTCTTT.

J is TRBJ2-1 and V is TRBV5-6; a possible D gene is TRBD1 (5 bases). The CDR3 extends over 13 amino acids. CDR1 SGHDT and CDR2 YYEEEE come from the germline V gene. Trimming removed 3 bases at V and 4 bases at J, with 8 bases between. The CDR3 loop is CASSWGRYNEQFF. The CDR3 coding sequence is TGTGCCAGCAGCTGGGGCCGGTACAATGAGCAGTTCTTC.

This clonotype was recorded a few times. The CDR3 DNA reads TGTGCCAGCAGCCTTCCCTTCCCCAGGAGGGCGGCCAACGTCCTGACTTTC. It translates to CASSLPFPRRAANVLTF. The V and J genes are TRBV7-2 and TRBJ2-6, with D perhaps TRBD2 (6 bases). CDR3 length: 17 amino acids. Germline CDR1 SGHTA, CDR2 FQGNSA. V lost 5 bases, J lost 6 bases, and 20 bases lay in between.

This clonotype was picked up many times. The chain combines TRBV20-1 with TRBJ2-7; D unclear. There are 16 residues in the CDR3. CDR1 is DFQATT, CDR2 SNEGSKA, per germline (reference sequence). Trimming removed 1 base at V and 3 bases at J, with 19 bases between. The CDR3 DNA follows: TGCAGTGCTAGAGCCGACCTAAATATGGACGGCTACGAGCAGTACTTC. Residues: CSARADLNMDGYEQYF.

This rearrangement joins TRBV7-9 to TRBJ1-5; possibly TRBD1 for D (5 bases). Between the trimmed V and J ends, which lost 5 bases and 7 bases, there was a span of 15 bases. CDR3 length: 14 amino acids. Germline values: CDR1 SEHNR, CDR2 FQNEAQ (reference sequence). CDR3 nucleotide sequence: TGTGCCAGCAGCCAAGGCATAGGGGAACAGCCCCAGCATTTT. Amino acids: CASSQGIGEQPQHF. The full variable domain, completed using reference TRBV7-9 and TRBJ1-5, is DTGVSQNPRHKITKRGQNVTFRCDPISEHNRLYWYRQTLGQGPEFLTYFQNEAQLEKSRLLSDRFSAERPKGSFSTLEIQRTEQGDSAMYLCASSQGIGEQPQHFGDGTRLSIL.

The V gene is TRBV3-1, the J gene TRBJ1-6; D uncertain. CDR3 length equals 15 residues. V lost 3 bases, J lost 6 bases, and 12 bases lay in between. Germline V lookup: CDR1 LGHDT, CDR2 YNNKEL (reference sequence). In nucleotides, the CDR3 is TGTGCCAGCAGCCAGCCTCATGGCGGTAATTCACCCCTCCACTTT. It yields the protein CASSQPHGGNSPLHF.

At least ten counts were recorded for this clonotype. This sequence joins TRBV28 and TRBJ2-4; TRBD2 matches 13 bases. J gave up 8 bases and V 4 bases, and 14 bases lay outside the gene matches. This CDR3 spans 18 amino acids. Germline CDR1 MDHEN, CDR2 SYDVKM. The CDR3 sequence is CASSSSRTSGGPRDIQYF. DNA for the CDR3: TGTGCCAGCAGTTCATCGCGGACTAGCGGGGGCCCGAGGGACATTCAGTACTTC. Full variable domain (missing parts from reference TRBV28 and TRBJ2-4): DVKVTQSSRYLVKRTGEKVFLECVQDMDHENMFWYRQDPGLGLRLIYFSYDVKMKEKGDIPEGYSVSREKKERFSLILESASTNQTSMYLCASSSSRTSGGPRDIQYFGAGTRLSVL.

The rearrangement joins TRBV7-9 to TRBJ1-4, with D perhaps matching TRBD1 (5 bases). Germline-derived CDR1 and CDR2 are SEHNR and FQNEAQ (reference sequence). The germline V and J ends were trimmed by 5 bases and 3 bases, with 13 bases remaining between them. This CDR3 region has 15 residues. The CDR3 DNA reads as TGTGCCAGCAGCCCAGGGCCCGAGGCTAATGAAAAACTGTTTTTT. As protein: CASSPGPEANEKLFF. Supplemented by reference TRBV7-9 and TRBJ1-4, the full variable domain reads DTGVSQNPRHKITKRGQNVTFRCDPISEHNRLYWYRQTLGQGPEFLTYFQNEAQLEKSRLLSDRFSAERPKGSFSTLEIQRTEQGDSAMYLCASSPGPEANEKLFFGSGTQLSVL.

The chain joins TRBV4-2 to TRBJ2-3; no clear D gene. The CDR3 sequence is 15 residues long. CDR1 and CDR2 (germline): LGHNA, YNFKEQ. The V and J ends lost 6 bases and 0 bases respectively, with 13 bases between them. CDR3 protein: CASSPPAKSTDTQYF. The DNA for the CDR3 is TGTGCCAGCAGTCCGCCAGCGAAAAGCACAGATACGCAGTATTTT.

This clonotype showed up many times. This chain joins TRBV5-4 and TRBJ2-2; D not resolved. Germline CDR1 and CDR2: SGHNT and YYREEE (reference sequence). V lost 0 bases, J lost 6 bases, and 6 bases lay in between. This CDR3 contains 13 residues. In nucleotides, the CDR3 is TGTGCCAGCAGCTTGGTTGGGGCCGGGGAGCTGTTTTTT. Its translation: CASSLVGAGELFF. Complete variable domain (other parts from reference TRBV5-4 and TRBJ2-2): ETGVTQSPTHLIKTRGQQVTLRCSSQSGHNTVSWYQQALGQGPQFIFQYYREEENGRGNFPPRFSGLQFPNYSSELNVNALELDDSALYLCASSLVGAGELFFGEGSRLTVL.

The chain uses TRBV12-3 or TRBV12-4 and TRBJ2-2; D uncertain. CDR3 size: 16 residues. Trimming took off 5 bases at V and 3 bases at J, with 16 bases between the two ends. The CDR3 nucleotides are TGTGCCAGCAGTCACCTTGGACGGAAGGACACCGGGGAGCTGTTTTTT. It codes for CASSHLGRKDTGELFF.

V and J are TRBV4-3 and TRBJ1-2, with no clear D. CDR1 is LGHNA, CDR2 YSLEER, per germline. Deletions cut 4 bases from V and 5 bases from J, with 17 bases between. The CDR3 runs 15 residues. Written as DNA, the CDR3 is TGCGCCAGCAGCCCCTGGCAAGGACCCCCGTATGGCTACACCTTC. Encoded protein: CASSPWQGPPYGYTF.

This clonotype was picked up a small number of times. The chain uses TRBV6-5 and TRBJ1-1, with D possibly TRBD1 on 6 matching bases. The ends were cut back, 6 bases at V and 11 bases at J, with 25 bases in the middle. The CDR3 contains 15 residues. The germline V gene encodes CDR1 MNHEY and CDR2 SVGAGI. CDR3 in DNA: TGTGCCAGCAGCACTAGTCTCGACAGGTCCCGAGGGGCTTTCTTT. This gives the protein CASSTSLDRSRGAFF.

The gene calls are TRBV7-8 and TRBJ2-3; 9 positions agree with TRBD2. Germline CDR1 and CDR2: SGHVS and FQNEAQ. This CDR3 comprises 14 residues. J lost 4 bases, V lost 3 bases, and 2 bases had no gene match. CDR3 loop: CASSFGGGADTQYF. CDR3 nucleotides: TGTGCCAGCAGCTTCGGCGGGGGGGCAGATACGCAGTATTTT.

The V and J genes are TRBV9 and TRBJ2-3; no clear D. The CDR3 is 15 residues long. The V and J ends lost 0 bases and 0 bases respectively, with 8 bases between them. Germline values: CDR1 SGDLS, CDR2 YYNGEE. The DNA for the CDR3 is TGTGCCAGCAGCGTAGCCCCCCTAAGCACAGATACGCAGTATTTT. The encoded protein is CASSVAPLSTDTQYF.

This clonotype turned up a few times. For the CDR3, the DNA is TGTGCCAGCAGTCCGCCGGGCCGGGACCATGAGCAGTTCTTC. This encodes CASSPPGRDHEQFF. This chain joins TRBV6-2 or TRBV6-3 and TRBJ2-1; TRBD1 or TRBD2 may be the D gene (5 bases each). V was trimmed by 5 bases and J by 8 bases, leaving 16 bases between them. Germline V lookup: CDR1 MNHEY, CDR2 SVGEGT. The CDR3 runs 14 residues.